One T cell receptor beta chain is described in this entry. Per the original methods: Nucleated cell counts were estimated from reference gene primer amplification. The method was immunoSEQ multiplex PCR; TCRdb's version includes in-frame clones alone and lacks a portion of them. That table is the source of V, J and clone size, and D and trimming were worked out from the DNA. The sample includes about 170,000 clones, about nine tenths seen only once; the top ten take approximately 4.9%. This sample was taken from a study of blood T cell repertoires in COVID-19. Study overall: COVID-19 samples collected from the United States, Italy and Spain covered acute and convalescent phases.

Specimen: peripheral blood. The TCR was taken from a man between 25 and 39 years old with COVID-19, enrolled during active disease.

CDR3 coding DNA: TGCGCCAGCAGCATGTCCGGGGAAGAGCAGTTCTTC. Protein sequence: CASSMSGEEQFF. V usage is TRBV5-1 and J usage is TRBJ2-1; TRBD2 might be the D (5 bases). This CDR3 comprises 12 residues. Germline lookup yields CDR1 SGHRS and CDR2 YFSETQ. The V end lost 4 bases, the J end lost 10 bases, and 12 bases lay between the germline ends.